This T cell receptor (beta chain) came from a study of T cell changes during pregnancy in multiple sclerosis. Sequencing used immunoSEQ multiplex PCR; TCRdb keeps in-frame clones, though not all of them. The table shows about 120,000 clones, with 90% to 95% occurring only once. This CDR3 region has 15 residues. CDR1 and CDR2 (germline): KGHSH, LQKENI. V lost 4 bases and J 2 bases, leaving 14 bases between the germline ends. V and J are TRBV18 and TRBJ1-1; the D gene is possibly TRBD1 (5 bases). Sample: peripheral blood, taken in the third trimester of pregnancy. The sequence derives from a female donor with multiple sclerosis, enrolled in a pregnancy study. The DNA of the CDR3 is TGTGCCAGCTCACTAACCGGGGACTCAAACACTGAAGCTTTCTTT. Amino acids: CASSLTGDSNTEAFF.